The 10 T cell receptor beta chains in this list originate from one sample, sequenced in a study of control samples from healthy donors and cancer patients. Here immunoSEQ multiplex PCR was the method, and the copy in TCRdb shows in-frame clones only, minus some. The table lists 100,000 or so clones, around 89% of them singletons. Sequenced material: blood. Receptors were obtained from a man under 40 in good health.

This clone appeared once. The V and J genes are TRBV2 and TRBJ2-7, with D perhaps matching TRBD1 (6 bases). The CDR3 spans 15 residues. V shed 6 bases and J shed 2 bases, with 17 bases lying between them. Germline assignment: CDR1 SNHLY and CDR2 FYNNEI. The CDR3 DNA reads TGTGCCAGCAGCGATGGAGACAGGTTGCCCTACGAGCAGTACTTC. Its protein is CASSDGDRLPYEQYF. Full variable domain (missing parts from reference TRBV2 and TRBJ2-7): EPEVTQTPSHQVTQMGQEVILRCVPISNHLYFYWYRQILGQKVEFLVSFYNNEISEKSEIFDDQFSVERPDGSNFTLKIRSTKLEDSAMYFCASSDGDRLPYEQYFGPGTRLTVT.

J is TRBJ1-1 and V is TRBV2; 9 bases fit TRBD1. Losses at the gene ends were 6 bases for V and 7 bases for J; bases not matched to a gene: 9. The CDR3 length is 14 residues. Germline V gene sequence: CDR1 SNHLY, CDR2 FYNNEI. The CDR3 loop reads CASRPGQGSSEAFF. CDR3 DNA sequence: TGTGCCAGCAGGCCGGGACAGGGATCGAGTGAAGCTTTCTTT.

The chain uses TRBV9 and TRBJ2-2; maybe TRBD2 (6 bases). V shed 5 bases and J shed 2 bases, with 19 bases lying between them. CDR3 length equals 17 residues. The germline CDR1 and CDR2 sequences are SGDLS and YYNGEE. In DNA, the CDR3 is TGTGCCAGCAGGGCCGGGACTCCCCCTCTAAACACCGGGGAGCTGTTTTTT. Protein product: CASRAGTPPLNTGELFF.

The chain recombines TRBV7-2 with TRBJ1-6, with TRBD1 matching 11 bases. This CDR3 has 15 residues. The V gene's germline CDR1 is SGHTA and CDR2 FQGNSA. V trimming: 3 bases; J trimming: 8 bases; junction bases outside the gene matches: 3. The CDR3 is CASSFRDRGYSPLHF. The CDR3 nucleotides are TGTGCCAGCAGCTTCCGGGACAGGGGGTATTCACCCCTCCACTTT.

This rearrangement joins TRBV28 to TRBJ1-5, with D unresolved. The CDR3 sequence is 15 residues long. Per germline, CDR1 MDHEN and CDR2 SYDVKM. V was clipped by 3 bases and J by 0 bases, with 9 bases between them. CDR3 bases: TGTGCCAGCAGTTTGAGGCTCTATAGCAATCAGCCCCAGCATTTT. This translates into CASSLRLYSNQPQHF.

The chain combines TRBV28 with TRBJ1-2; D gene ambiguous. The CDR3 is made up of 13 amino acids. The germline CDR1 and CDR2 sequences are MDHEN and SYDVKM. V lost 7 bases and J lost 8, with 17 bases in between. CDR3 sequence reads: CASKRWGGEGYTF. The CDR3 DNA sequence: TGTGCCAGCAAGCGGTGGGGAGGTGAAGGCTACACCTTC.

This sequence joins TRBV28 and TRBJ1-2, with 7 bases that match TRBD1. V trimming: 3 bases; J trimming: 4 bases; junction bases outside the gene matches: 8. The germline gives CDR1 MDHEN, CDR2 SYDVKM. The CDR3 is 15 amino acids. CDR3 amino acids: CASSLPQGGGYGYTF. Written as DNA, the CDR3 is TGTGCCAGCAGTTTGCCTCAGGGGGGAGGCTATGGCTACACCTTC.

CDR3 sequence: CASNKRGGLSQQYF. The CDR3 DNA follows: TGTGCCAGCAACAAACGAGGGGGACTCTCTCAACAGTACTTC. The V gene is TRBV6-5, the J gene TRBJ2-5; perhaps D is TRBD1 or TRBD2 (6 bases each). The CDR3 has 14 residues. Trimming left V 7 bases short and J 11 bases short, with 23 bases between. Germline-derived CDR1 and CDR2 are MNHEY and SVGAGI.

This chain connects TRBV6-1 to TRBJ1-2; TRBD1 might be the D (6 bases). Germline V lookup: CDR1 MNHNS, CDR2 SASEGT. Deletions cut 0 bases from V and 7 bases from J, with 15 bases between. The CDR3 totals 15 residues. CDR3 loop: CASSEAARGYSGYTF. The CDR3 DNA sequence: TGTGCCAGCAGTGAAGCGGCCAGGGGTTACTCTGGCTACACCTTC.

This chain connects TRBV20-1 to TRBJ2-3, with 10 bases lining up with TRBD2. CDR3 length: 15 residues. Germline CDR1 DFQATT, CDR2 SNEGSKA (reference sequence). The ends lost 3 bases at V and 1 base at J; junction bases unmatched: 4. Here the CDR3 DNA reads TGCAGTGCTAGTTTAACTAGCGGGGGCACAGATACGCAGTATTTT. Amino acid sequence: CSASLTSGGTDTQYF.